This TCR beta chain was observed in a study of early T cells in non-severe SARS-CoV-2 infection. Across the whole study: Chains from this unsorted whole-blood bulk RNA could not be paired.

CDR1 and CDR2 (germline): SNHLY, FYNNEI. The CDR3 consists of 11 residues. Trimming stripped 4 bases from V and 2 bases from J, with 1 base between. The TCR library protocol attached unique molecular identifiers to the individual cDNA molecules. One entry per CDR3 protein results from TCRdb running MiXCR on the 5' RACE reads. Counted here are approximately 42,000 distinct CDR3 sequences, over 6% occurring once; the ten biggest clones make up around 5.1%. As regards this clonotype: Antigen specificity is unknown.

Study-level findings and limits: Comparison of clonotypes with VDJdb favored anti-spike CD8 responses while missing private and CD4 specificities.

Sequencing used whole blood. The chain couples TRBV2 to TRBJ2-3, with unresolved D. The clonotype comes from an adult who was a healthcare worker with PCR-confirmed SARS-CoV-2 infection or an uninfected control (not recorded which). The CDR3 loop reads CASSATDTQYF. The CDR3 DNA is TGTGCCAGCAGTGCCACAGATACGCAGTATTTT.